What follows is one T cell receptor beta chain and its context. The repertoire was sequenced with immunoSEQ multiplex PCR; TCRdb's copy has only in-frame clones and lacks some. The top ten hold approximately 17% of the sample, which has about 27,000 clones, 85% to 90% seen once. The CDR3 has 17 amino acids. Trimming at V came to 0 bases and at J to 2 bases, leaving 9 bases not matched to a gene. Germline lookup yields CDR1 LNHNV and CDR2 YYDKDF (reference sequence). These data belong to a study of T cell changes during pregnancy in multiple sclerosis. The V gene is TRBV15, the J gene TRBJ1-2; 7 positions agree with TRBD1. Sequencing was performed on CD8+ T cells from peripheral blood mononuclear cells, taken in the second trimester of pregnancy. This TCR came from a female donor with multiple sclerosis, enrolled in a pregnancy study. CDR3 sequence (DNA): TGTGCCACCAGCAGAGACGCCGGGACAGCGATCAACTATGGCTACACCTTC. It specifies CATSRDAGTAINYGYTF.